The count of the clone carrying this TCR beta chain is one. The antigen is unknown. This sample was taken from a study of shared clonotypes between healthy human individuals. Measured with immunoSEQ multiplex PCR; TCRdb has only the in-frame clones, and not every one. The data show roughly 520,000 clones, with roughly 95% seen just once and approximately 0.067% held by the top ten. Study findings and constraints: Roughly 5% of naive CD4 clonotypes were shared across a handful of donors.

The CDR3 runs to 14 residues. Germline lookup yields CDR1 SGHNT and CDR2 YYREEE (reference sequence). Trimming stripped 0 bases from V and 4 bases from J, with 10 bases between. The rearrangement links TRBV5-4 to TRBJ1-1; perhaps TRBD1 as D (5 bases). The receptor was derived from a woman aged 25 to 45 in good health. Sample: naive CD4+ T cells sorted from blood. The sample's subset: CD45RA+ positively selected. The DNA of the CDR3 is TGTGCCAGCAGCTTGGGGGGACTCGTCACTGAAGCTTTCTTT. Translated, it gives CASSLGGLVTEAFF. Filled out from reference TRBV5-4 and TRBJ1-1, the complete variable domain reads ETGVTQSPTHLIKTRGQQVTLRCSSQSGHNTVSWYQQALGQGPQFIFQYYREEENGRGNFPPRFSGLQFPNYSSELNVNALELDDSALYLCASSLGGLVTEAFFGQGTRLTVV.